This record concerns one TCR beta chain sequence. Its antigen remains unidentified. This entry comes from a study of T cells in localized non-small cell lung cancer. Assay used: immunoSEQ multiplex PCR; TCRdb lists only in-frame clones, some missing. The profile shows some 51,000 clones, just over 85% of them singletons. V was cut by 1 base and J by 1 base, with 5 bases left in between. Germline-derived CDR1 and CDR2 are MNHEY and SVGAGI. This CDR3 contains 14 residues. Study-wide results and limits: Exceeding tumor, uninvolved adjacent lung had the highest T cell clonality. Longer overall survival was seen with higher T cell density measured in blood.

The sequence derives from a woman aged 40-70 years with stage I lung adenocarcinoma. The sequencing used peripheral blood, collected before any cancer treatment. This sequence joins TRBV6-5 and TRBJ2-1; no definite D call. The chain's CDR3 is CASSYYQSYNEQFF. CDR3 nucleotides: TGTGCCAGCAGTTACTACCAATCCTACAATGAGCAGTTCTTC.